This T cell receptor (beta chain) was captured by sequencing in a study of cytomegalovirus exposure and HLA in healthy donors. This clone was observed a few times. No antigen is known for it. General observations from the study: Per published accounts, TCR beta sequences correctly predicted the HLA-A and HLA-B alleles of most subjects.

With 60 Vbeta and 13 Jbeta primers, the PCR was carried out. Generated by immunoSEQ multiplex PCR, the TCRdb table keeps only in-frame clones and is missing some. The sample contains about 160,000 clones, around 80% of which appear only once. This clonotype was sampled from a girl aged 10-17 years in good health and CMV-seropositive. Specimen: PBMCs.

The chain's CDR3 is CASSPWASGADTQYF. For the CDR3, the DNA is TGTGCCAGCAGCCCCTGGGCCAGCGGGGCGGATACGCAGTATTTT. The rearrangement joins TRBV13 to TRBJ2-3; 7 positions match TRBD2. In germline, CDR1 is PRHDT, CDR2 FYEKMQ (reference sequence). V lost 5 bases to trimming and J lost 6 bases; unmatched junction nucleotides: 11. This CDR3 is built from 15 residues.